This T cell receptor (beta chain) was obtained from a study of neurological immune-mediated disorders. In the study overall: There were 35 or so multiple sclerosis patients; around 31 were relapsing-remitting and 3 were secondary progressive. Whole-study results and caveats: Phylogenetic grouping placed 18 of 34 multiple sclerosis patients' repertoires in one related-CDR3 cluster, a possible signature. Levels of TCR clonal expansion peaked in HTLV-1-associated myelopathy and reached their lowest in multiple sclerosis, under those of healthy controls.

The CDR3 spans 14 residues. The V and J ends lost 5 bases and 4 bases, in that order; junction bases with no gene match: 6. Germline V gene sequence: CDR1 SGHRS, CDR2 YFSETQ. With 10-nucleotide random UMIs, 5'RACE was used to make the cDNA. TCRdb fed the 5' RACE reads into MiXCR, producing one record per CDR3 protein. The repertoire holds roughly 67,000 distinct CDR3 sequences, with approximately 4.1% as singletons. Many counts were recorded for this clonotype. Its antigen is currently unknown. Sequencing was performed on PBMCs. V usage is TRBV5-1 and J usage is TRBJ1-1, with 9 bases identical to TRBD1. This receptor was identified in a man between 50 and 59 years old with multiple sclerosis. The CDR3 DNA sequence: TGCGCCAGCAGAAAAGAACAGGGGGCCACTGAAGCTTTCTTT. Translated, it gives CASRKEQGATEAFF.